One sample yielded the 28 T cell receptor beta chains listed below, sequenced in a study of T cell responses to AZD1222 COVID-19 vaccine (dated by TCRdb to the early 2020s). In light of the paper, this sample's time point label describes: baseline before first vaccination. The treatment or condition label here, explained by the study, means: meningococcal conjugate vaccine given as trial control. Libraries were made using the immunoSEQ multiplex PCR assay. TCRdb retrieved this table from immuneACCESS and kept in-frame rearrangements only. Not all clones are present; in checked studies, unresolved V genes account for under half, and no reason is known for the remainder. The sample table shows 80,000 or so clones, and about 93% are seen once. In total, the top ten clones hold 4.5% of the sample. The sequences come from peripheral blood, collected on day 0 of MenACWY control vaccination. Receptor source: an adult in good health.

This chain joins TRBV15 and TRBJ1-2; possibly TRBD1 for D (5 bases). In germline, CDR1 is LNHNV, CDR2 YYDKDF (reference sequence). Trimming removed 1 base at V and 1 base at J, with 13 bases between. CDR3 size: 16 residues. In DNA, the CDR3 is TGTGCCACCAGCAGAGGAGGGGCCGGGGGTAACTATGGCTACACCTTC. It translates to CATSRGGAGGNYGYTF.

The genes are TRBV4-3 and TRBJ1-6; TRBD1 matches 7 bases. Germline V lookup: CDR1 LGHNA, CDR2 YSLEER. The length of the CDR3 is 18 residues. V dropped 1 base and J dropped 5; count of bases not matched to a gene: 11. As DNA, the CDR3 is TGCGCCAGCAGCCAAGGCGCGACAGGGTTAGGAAATAATTCACCCCTCCACTTT. It yields the protein CASSQGATGLGNNSPLHF.

V is TRBV2 and J is TRBJ1-2, with 8 nucleotides matching TRBD1. CDR1 SNHLY and CDR2 FYNNEI come from the germline V gene. There are 15 residues in the CDR3. Trimming took 10 bases from V and 2 from J; bases not matched to a gene: 12. The CDR3 sequence is CAKQPGGAANYGYTF. The CDR3 DNA reads TGTGCCAAACAACCAGGGGGCGCCGCCAACTATGGCTACACCTTC.

The rearrangement links TRBV6-1 to TRBJ1-2; unclear D gene. Germline-derived CDR1 and CDR2 are MNHNS and SASEGT. Trimming took 3 bases from V and 7 from J, leaving 15 bases between them. The CDR3 extends over 14 amino acids. CDR3 in DNA: TGTGCCAGCAGTGAGAGACGAGGAAGGGCTGGCTACACCTTC. Translating it yields CASSERRGRAGYTF.

In this sample, this clone turned up once. This chain connects TRBV9 to TRBJ1-1, with D unclear. Germline V CDR1 and CDR2: SGDLS, YYNGEE. The CDR3 extends over 13 amino acids. The V gene lost 2 bases and the J gene lost 5 bases, with 10 bases spanning the gap. The DNA for the CDR3 is TGTGCCAGCAGCGTTGAGTTAGGGACTGAAGCTTTCTTT. Amino acids: CASSVELGTEAFF.

The chain has TRBV7-9 and TRBJ1-1; no definite D call. Germline V lookup: CDR1 SEHNR, CDR2 FQNEAQ (reference sequence). Trimming cost V 3 bases and J 8 bases, with 7 bases left between them. The CDR3 totals 11 residues. The CDR3, as DNA: TGTGCCAGCAGCTTTGGGTTAGAAGCTTTCTTT. This encodes CASSFGLEAFF.

The J gene is TRBJ1-4, the V gene TRBV12-3 or TRBV12-4; no clear D gene. Deletions cut 6 bases from V and 8 bases from J, with 10 bases between. There are 12 residues in the CDR3. The CDR3 coding sequence is TGTGCCAGCAGCCCTGGACCCGAAAAACTGTTTTTT. This translates into CASSPGPEKLFF.

This clone was counted a single time. The rearrangement joins TRBV28 to TRBJ1-2; D possibly corresponds to TRBD1 (5 bases). Trimming removed 6 bases from V and 7 bases from J, with 15 bases in between. The length of the CDR3 is 13 residues. Germline V gives CDR1 MDHEN, CDR2 SYDVKM. CDR3 DNA sequence: TGTGCCAGCAGCTTCAGGGACTCGGGTGGCTACACCTTC. Translation: CASSFRDSGGYTF.

The CDR3 region has the DNA TGTGCCAGCAGTTACTCGAAGGCCCTAGCGTCCGAGCAGTACTTC. It yields the protein CASSYSKALASEQYF. This chain links TRBV6-5 with TRBJ2-7; maybe TRBD2 (6 bases). Germline lookup yields CDR1 MNHEY and CDR2 SVGAGI. V was cut by 0 bases and J by 6 bases, with 15 bases left in between. There are 15 residues in the CDR3.

The rearrangement links TRBV13 to TRBJ1-1; no definite D call. Trimming took 4 bases from V and 4 from J, leaving 7 bases between them. Germline CDR1 reads PRHDT; CDR2 reads FYEKMQ (reference sequence). The CDR3 has 12 amino acids. The CDR3 loop reads CASSSGLTEAFF. CDR3 DNA sequence: TGTGCCAGCAGCTCCGGGCTCACTGAAGCTTTCTTT.

The rearrangement links TRBV12-3 or TRBV12-4 to TRBJ1-1, with D hard to call. CDR3 size: 13 residues. V dropped 2 bases and J dropped 1 base, with 5 bases sitting between them. The CDR3 DNA sequence: TGTGCCAGCAGTTTAAATGCGAACACTGAAGCTTTCTTT. Protein product: CASSLNANTEAFF.

J is TRBJ2-3 and V is TRBV4-1; D is unresolved. The CDR3 is 14 amino acids. V was trimmed by 4 bases and J by 0 bases, leaving 8 bases between them. Per germline, CDR1 MGHRA and CDR2 YSYEKL. CDR3 in DNA: TGCGCCAGCAGCCGGTCCCTTAGCACAGATACGCAGTATTTT. It is translated as CASSRSLSTDTQYF.

The V and J genes are TRBV19 and TRBJ2-4; the match to TRBD2 covers 9 bases. J gave up 7 bases and V 5 bases, and 12 bases lay outside the gene matches. Germline assignment: CDR1 LNHDA and CDR2 SQIVND (reference sequence). The CDR3 covers 16 residues. The CDR3 nucleotides are TGTGCCAGTAGTGGGGAAGTAGCGGGAGCGGGGAACATTCAGTACTTC. This gives the protein CASSGEVAGAGNIQYF.

This clone was seen once. The chain employs TRBV7-2 and TRBJ1-3, with a possible D match to TRBD1 (5 bases). Trimming cost V 7 bases and J 0 bases, with 16 bases left between them. The germline V gene encodes CDR1 SGHTA and CDR2 FQGNSA. The CDR3 length is 16 residues. The CDR3 here is CASTRKWDGSGNTIYF. The CDR3 DNA follows: TGTGCCAGCACCCGAAAATGGGACGGCTCTGGAAACACCATATATTTT.

This chain links TRBV9 with TRBJ1-3, with unresolved D. The CDR3 is 15 residues long. The germline V gene has CDR1 SGDLS and CDR2 YYNGEE. V was cut by 0 bases and J by 2 bases, with 9 bases left in between. The CDR3 region has the DNA TGTGCCAGCAGCGTAGCGGGGATCGCTGGAAACACCATATATTTT. It yields the protein CASSVAGIAGNTIYF. The full variable domain, rest sourced from reference TRBV9 and TRBJ1-3, is DSGVTQTPKHLITATGQRVTLRCSPRSGDLSVYWYQQSLDQGLQFLIQYYNGEERAKGNILERFSAQQFPDLHSELNLSSLELGDSALYFCASSVAGIAGNTIYFGEGSWLTVV.

CDR3 nucleotides: TGTGCCAGCAGCCCGGGACTAGCGGAATACAATGAGCAGTTCTTC. Translating gives CASSPGLAEYNEQFF. The chain joins TRBV9 to TRBJ2-1, with TRBD2 matching 11 bases. CDR1 and CDR2 from the germline V gene are SGDLS and YYNGEE. The CDR3 is made up of 15 amino acids. With 4 bases clipped from V and 4 bases from J, the junction kept 4 bases outside the gene matches.

The V gene is TRBV28, the J gene TRBJ1-2; no reliable D call. Looked up from germline, CDR1 is MDHEN and CDR2 is SYDVKM. The CDR3 spans 11 residues. Trimming removed 2 bases at V and 7 bases at J, with 5 bases between. CDR3 bases: TGTGCCAGCAGTTTAGGCAGTGGCTACACCTTC. Protein product: CASSLGSGYTF.

The rearrangement uses TRBV5-1 and TRBJ2-1; weak D call: TRBD1 (6 bases). The CDR3 spans 17 residues. The V gene's germline CDR1 is SGHRS and CDR2 YFSETQ. V was cut by 0 bases and J by 3 bases, with 16 bases left in between. The CDR3 DNA reads as TGCGCCAGCAGCTTGGTTGAGGACAGACTTTTCTACAATGAGCAGTTCTTC. Translation: CASSLVEDRLFYNEQFF.

The V gene is TRBV19, the J gene TRBJ2-2, with a tentative D call TRBD1 (5 bases). The V and J ends lost 7 bases and 6 bases respectively, with 9 bases between them. The germline V gene encodes CDR1 LNHDA and CDR2 SQIVND (reference sequence). The CDR3 has 12 residues. CDR3 protein: CASKGRAGELFF. The CDR3 coding sequence is TGTGCCAGTAAGGGGCGCGCCGGGGAGCTGTTTTTT.

The chain carries TRBV18 and TRBJ1-1, with a tentative D call TRBD1 (6 bases). From germline, CDR1 is KGHSH and CDR2 LQKENI. This CDR3 spans 15 amino acids. The ends were cut back, 0 bases at V and 5 bases at J, with 13 bases in the middle. For the CDR3, the DNA is TGTGCCAGCTCACCACCCCCTGTACAGGGTACTGAAGCTTTCTTT. It yields the protein CASSPPPVQGTEAFF.

This rearrangement joins TRBV3-1 (or the pseudogene TRBV3-2) to TRBJ2-7; tentative D call: TRBD2 (6 bases). V was trimmed by 4 bases and J by 7 bases, leaving 17 bases between them. The CDR3 runs to 14 residues. The germline V gene encodes CDR1 LGHDT and CDR2 YNNKEL (reference sequence). This CDR3 reads CASSPPRPAGEQYF. The CDR3 DNA reads as TGTGCCAGCAGCCCCCCGAGGCCGGCGGGGGAGCAGTACTTC.

This chain connects TRBV28 to TRBJ1-2; a possible D gene is TRBD1 (5 bases). The CDR3 totals 12 residues. Germline loops: CDR1 MDHEN, CDR2 SYDVKM. The V end was cut by 7 bases, the J end by 6 bases, with 12 bases between. CDR3 bases: TGTGCCAGCATTGCAGGGCAAAATGGCTACACCTTC. Translating it yields CASIAGQNGYTF.

The CDR3: CASSLAIWTGELFF. In nucleotides, the CDR3 is TGTGCCAGCAGCCTGGCGATTTGGACCGGGGAGCTGTTTTTT. This chain links TRBV7-2 with TRBJ2-2; D is uncertain. V dropped 5 bases and J dropped 5 bases, with 12 bases sitting between them. From germline, CDR1 is SGHTA and CDR2 FQGNSA. The CDR3 is 14 residues long.

The gene calls are TRBV3-1 (or the pseudogene TRBV3-2) and TRBJ2-5; 7 nucleotides match TRBD2. The CDR3 runs 15 residues. V lost 1 base to trimming and J lost 2 bases; unmatched junction nucleotides: 4. The germline V gene has CDR1 LGHDT and CDR2 YNNKEL (reference sequence). CDR3 nucleotide sequence: TGTGCCAGCAGCCAAGGAGTGGGGGGGCAAGAGACCCAGTACTTC. Amino acids: CASSQGVGGQETQYF.

The CDR3 region has the DNA TGTGCCACAGGTCAGGACGTCCTGACTTTC. Translation gives CATGQDVLTF. The V gene is TRBV10-3, the J gene TRBJ2-6; D remains ambiguous. Trimming took off 10 bases at V and 11 bases at J, with 9 bases between the two ends. CDR1 and CDR2 from the germline V gene are ENHRY and SYGVKD. This CDR3 is built from 10 residues.

The genes are TRBV12-5 and TRBJ1-4; D remains ambiguous. Trimming pared 3 bases from V and 3 bases from J, leaving 17 bases between. The CDR3 has 17 amino acids. Germline CDR1 LGHNT, CDR2 FRNRAP. The DNA for the CDR3 is TGTGCTAGTGGTTTCCCCGCGGGTTCGGAGGCTAATGAAAAACTGTTTTTT. The encoded protein is CASGFPAGSEANEKLFF.

A few counts support this clone. The CDR3 loop reads CASSKTGMGDEKLFF. The CDR3 DNA is TGTGCCAGCAGCAAGACAGGGATGGGCGATGAAAAACTGTTTTTT. The chain uses TRBV7-9 and TRBJ1-4; 7 bases fit TRBD1. Germline CDR1 and CDR2: SEHNR and FQNEAQ (reference sequence). The CDR3 has 15 amino acids. The ends lost 5 bases at V and 6 bases at J; junction bases unmatched: 9.

This chain connects TRBV19 to TRBJ1-5; TRBD1 matches 8 bases. The J segment lost 5 bases and the V segment lost 2 bases, leaving 5 bases of the junction unmatched. CDR1 is LNHDA and CDR2 is SQIVND in the germline V gene (reference sequence). This CDR3 is built from 15 residues. The CDR3 protein is CASSITGTGHQPQHF. The CDR3 DNA reads TGTGCCAGTAGTATAACCGGGACAGGACATCAGCCCCAGCATTTT.